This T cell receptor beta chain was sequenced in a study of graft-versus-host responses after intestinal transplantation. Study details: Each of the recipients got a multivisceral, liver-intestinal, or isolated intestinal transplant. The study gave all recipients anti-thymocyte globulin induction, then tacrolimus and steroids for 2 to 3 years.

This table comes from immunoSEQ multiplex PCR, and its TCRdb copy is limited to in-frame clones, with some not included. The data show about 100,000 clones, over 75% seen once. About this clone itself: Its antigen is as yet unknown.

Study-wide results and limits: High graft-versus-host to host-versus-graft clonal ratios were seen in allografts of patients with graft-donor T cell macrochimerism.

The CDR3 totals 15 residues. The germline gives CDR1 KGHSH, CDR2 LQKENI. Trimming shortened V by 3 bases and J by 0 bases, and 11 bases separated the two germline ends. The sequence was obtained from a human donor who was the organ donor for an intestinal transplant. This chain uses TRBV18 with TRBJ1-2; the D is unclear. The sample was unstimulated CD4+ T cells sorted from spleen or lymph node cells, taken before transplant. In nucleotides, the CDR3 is TGTGCCAGCTCACCGAGCCAGAAAGCTAACTATGGCTACACCTTC. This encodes CASSPSQKANYGYTF.